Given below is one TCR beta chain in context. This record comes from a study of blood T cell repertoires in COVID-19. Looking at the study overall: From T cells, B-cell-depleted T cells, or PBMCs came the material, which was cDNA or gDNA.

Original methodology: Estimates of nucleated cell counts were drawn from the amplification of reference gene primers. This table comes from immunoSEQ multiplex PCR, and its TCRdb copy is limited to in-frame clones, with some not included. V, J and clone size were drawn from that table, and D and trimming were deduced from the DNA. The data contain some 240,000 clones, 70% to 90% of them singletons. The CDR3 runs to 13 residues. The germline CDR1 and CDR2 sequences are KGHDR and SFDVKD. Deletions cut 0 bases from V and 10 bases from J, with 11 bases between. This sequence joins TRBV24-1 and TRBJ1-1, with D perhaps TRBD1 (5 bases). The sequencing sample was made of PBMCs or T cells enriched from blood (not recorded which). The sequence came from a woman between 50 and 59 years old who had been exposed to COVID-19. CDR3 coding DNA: TGTGCCACCAGTGATTTGGCGGGGGAAGGAGCTTTCTTT. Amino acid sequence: CATSDLAGEGAFF.